These 5 T cell receptor beta chains share one sample of origin, sequenced in a study of blood T cell repertoires in COVID-19. Method: immunoSEQ multiplex PCR; TCRdb's copy keeps in-frame clones and lacks some. The sample contains about 86,000 clones, around four fifths of which appear only once. The sample consisted of peripheral blood. All receptors come from a woman over 75 with active or convalescent COVID-19.

DNA of the CDR3: TGTGCCAGCAGCTCCGACGGGAGGACCAATGAGCAGTTCTTC. This codes for CASSSDGRTNEQFF. This sequence joins TRBV9 and TRBJ2-1, with TRBD2 matching over 7 bases. Unmatched junction bases numbered 7, after V lost 4 bases and J lost 6 bases. The CDR3 length is 14 residues. Germline V lookup: CDR1 SGDLS, CDR2 YYNGEE.

V and J are TRBV5-1 and TRBJ1-4; D remains unclear. V lost 5 bases and J 2 bases, leaving 10 bases between the germline ends. This CDR3 contains 14 residues. The germline gives CDR1 SGHRS, CDR2 YFSETQ. CDR3 loop: CASRGGGTNEKLFF. The CDR3 DNA follows: TGCGCCAGCAGGGGAGGAGGGACTAATGAAAAACTGTTTTTT.

The chain carries TRBV9 and TRBJ1-5; D gene unclear. This CDR3 spans 14 amino acids. Germline V gene lookup returns CDR1 SGDLS and CDR2 YYNGEE. V was pared by 9 bases and J by 0 bases, with 13 bases between. In DNA form, the CDR3 reads TGTGCCACCCGAGAGGCGTATAGCAATCAGCCCCAGCATTTT. Its protein product is CATREAYSNQPQHF. Based on the CDR3 plus reference TRBV9 and TRBJ1-5, the full variable domain is DSGVTQTPKHLITATGQRVTLRCSPRSGDLSVYWYQQSLDQGLQFLIQYYNGEERAKGNILERFSAQQFPDLHSELNLSSLELGDSALYFCATREAYSNQPQHFGDGTRLSIL.

The CDR3 DNA sequence: TGTGCCAGCAGTGAAGGGACACTGAATGAAAAACTGTTTTTT. This codes for CASSEGTLNEKLFF. The chain uses TRBV6-1 and TRBJ1-4; D might be TRBD1 (5 bases). V gave up 1 base and J gave up 5 bases, with 8 bases separating them. CDR1 and CDR2 from the germline V gene are MNHNS and SASEGT. This CDR3 is 14 amino acids long.

The chain joins TRBV7-2 to TRBJ1-4; tentatively, D is TRBD1 (5 bases). The germline V gene encodes CDR1 SGHTA and CDR2 FQGNSA. Between the trimmed V and J ends, which lost 3 bases and 8 bases, there was a span of 13 bases. This CDR3 spans 14 amino acids. The CDR3 protein is CASSFGRVGEKLFF. The CDR3 DNA is TGTGCCAGCAGCTTCGGCAGGGTCGGCGAAAAACTGTTTTTT.